This entry features one T cell receptor (beta chain) sequence. The data were taken from a study of blood T cell repertoires in COVID-19. Study background: Researchers got acute and convalescent COVID-19 samples from the United States, Italy and Spain.

The authors' processing: Estimation of nucleated cell counts was performed using reference gene primer amplification. Clones were sequenced by immunoSEQ multiplex PCR, and TCRdb holds only the in-frame ones, with some missing. The V and J calls and clone size were taken over from that table, and D and trimming were inferred from the DNA. The data contain more than 20,000 clones, 90% of them singletons. Germline CDR1 reads MNHEY; CDR2 reads SMNVEV (reference sequence). V was trimmed by 5 bases and J by 4 bases, leaving 9 bases between them. This CDR3 has 12 residues. The sample comprised peripheral blood. The chain couples TRBV27 to TRBJ2-7; D perhaps matches TRBD2 (5 bases). The receptor's source is a man in his 70s with acute or convalescent COVID-19. The CDR3 DNA reads TGTGCCAGCAGTGAAAGAGGGTACGAGCAGTACTTC. Protein product: CASSERGYEQYF.